These 13 T cell receptor beta chains share one sample of origin, sequenced in a study of blood T cell repertoires in COVID-19 (dated by TCRdb to about 2020). Library generation was performed with the immunoSEQ multiplex PCR assay. As stored in TCRdb, this immuneACCESS dataset retains in-frame rearrangements with V and J assigned. A fraction of the clones does not appear; measured against another copy, unresolved V genes explain less than half of the discrepancy, and the remainder lacks a known reason. In all, the sample holds 130,000 to 150,000 clones, and around 79% of those were seen once. Around 5% of the sample goes to the ten largest clones. Sequencing was carried out using peripheral blood. The origin of the receptors is a woman in her 70s with COVID-19, enrolled during active disease.

The rearrangement joins TRBV20-1 to TRBJ2-7, with 7 bases lining up with TRBD1. V gave up 7 bases and J gave up 11 bases; unmatched junction bases: 11. The CDR3 totals 11 residues. In germline, CDR1 is DFQATT, CDR2 SNEGSKA (reference sequence). CDR3 sequence: CSVDRVSVEYF. In DNA, the CDR3 is TGCAGTGTTGACAGGGTCTCGGTGGAGTACTTC.

This clone appeared a few times. This chain connects TRBV5-5 to TRBJ1-2; 9 bases map to TRBD1. This CDR3 spans 14 amino acids. The trim removed 2 bases at V and 8 bases at J, leaving 7 bases unmatched. From germline, CDR1 is SGHKS and CDR2 YYEKEE (reference sequence). CDR3 nucleotides: TGTGCCAGCAGCTTCGGGGACAGGGTTCGCGGCTACACCTTC. This codes for CASSFGDRVRGYTF.

The chain uses TRBV6-5 and TRBJ1-2; TRBD1 matches 9 bases. The germline gives CDR1 MNHEY, CDR2 SVGAGI. The CDR3 totals 15 residues. J was trimmed by 2 bases and V by 5 bases; bases with no gene match: 6. The CDR3 nucleotides read TGTGCCAGCAGTATCTCGGGACAGGGCAACTATGGCTACACCTTC. It encodes CASSISGQGNYGYTF.

The chain joins TRBV6-5 to TRBJ2-6; D gene unclear. Trimming removed 4 bases at V and 1 base at J, with 8 bases between. This CDR3 is built from 15 residues. Germline V CDR1 and CDR2: MNHEY, SVGAGI. CDR3 DNA: TGTGCCAGCAGTTCCGACATGTCTGGGGCCAACGTCCTGACTTTC. This gives the protein CASSSDMSGANVLTF.

The chain is built from TRBV5-1 and TRBJ1-5; D ambiguous. CDR3 size: 15 residues. CDR1 and CDR2 (germline): SGHRS, YFSETQ. V gave up 1 base and J gave up 5 bases, with 13 bases separating them. CDR3 protein: CASSLTGSSYQPQHF. The CDR3 DNA follows: TGCGCCAGCAGCTTGACCGGGTCTTCCTATCAGCCCCAGCATTTT.

This chain uses TRBV6-1 with TRBJ1-4; tentatively, D is TRBD1 (5 bases). The germline V gene has CDR1 MNHNS and CDR2 SASEGT. Trimming removed 1 base from V and 8 bases from J, with 11 bases in between. The CDR3 is made up of 14 amino acids. The chain's CDR3 is CASSEGREGEKLFF. The CDR3 region has the DNA TGTGCCAGCAGTGAAGGGAGGGAGGGGGAAAAACTGTTTTTT.

The chain recombines TRBV15 with TRBJ1-3; the D gene is possibly TRBD1 (6 bases). CDR3 length: 16 amino acids. The ends were cut back, 5 bases at V and 0 bases at J, with 14 bases in the middle. Germline-derived CDR1 and CDR2 are LNHNV and YYDKDF (reference sequence). CDR3: CATSSGEGHSGNTIYF. The CDR3 region has the DNA TGTGCCACCAGCTCAGGGGAAGGACACTCTGGAAACACCATATATTTT. The full variable domain, rest sourced from reference TRBV15 and TRBJ1-3, is DAMVIQNPRYQVTQFGKPVTLSCSQTLNHNVMYWYQQKSSQAPKLLFHYYDKDFNNEADTPDNFQSRRPNTSFCFLDIRSPGLGDTAMYLCATSSGEGHSGNTIYFGEGSWLTVV.

V is TRBV11-2 and J is TRBJ2-7; D gene uncertain. Germline V gives CDR1 SGHAT, CDR2 FQNNGV. V lost 0 bases and J lost 5, with 17 bases in between. CDR3 size: 16 residues. This chain's CDR3 is CASSLESVFSRHEQYF. DNA for the CDR3: TGTGCCAGCAGCTTAGAGTCGGTCTTTTCGCGTCACGAGCAGTACTTC.

The chain uses TRBV5-5 and TRBJ2-3; 11 positions match TRBD2. Germline CDR1 reads SGHKS; CDR2 reads YYEKEE (reference sequence). The CDR3 has 16 residues. J was trimmed by 6 bases and V by 3 bases; bases with no gene match: 9. The CDR3 sequence is CASSSSLAGDQDTQYF. In nucleotides, the CDR3 is TGTGCCAGCAGCTCTTCACTAGCGGGGGACCAGGATACGCAGTATTTT.

The CDR3 region is CASSPSWTGNGYTF. The CDR3 bases are TGTGCCAGCAGTCCGAGCTGGACAGGGAATGGCTACACCTTC. V usage is TRBV6-5 and J usage is TRBJ1-2; TRBD1 agrees at 8 bases. The ends lost 5 bases at V and 6 bases at J; junction bases unmatched: 8. The germline V gene has CDR1 MNHEY and CDR2 SVGAGI. This CDR3 region has 14 residues.

The J gene is TRBJ1-1, the V gene TRBV6-2 or TRBV6-3; D may be TRBD1 (6 bases). Trimming left V 5 bases short and J 4 bases short, with 8 bases between. The germline CDR1 and CDR2 sequences are MNHEY and SVGEGT. The CDR3 is 12 residues long. CDR3 bases: TGTGCCAGCAGTCAGGGGTTCACTGAAGCTTTCTTT. This codes for CASSQGFTEAFF.

The chain couples TRBV9 to TRBJ2-7, with 10 nucleotides matching TRBD2. Looked up from germline, CDR1 is SGDLS and CDR2 is YYNGEE. This CDR3 has 14 residues. The trim removed 4 bases at V and 3 bases at J, leaving 4 bases unmatched. In DNA form, the CDR3 reads TGTGCCAGCAGCACCGGGACTAGCGTCTACGAGCAGTACTTC. Its protein is CASSTGTSVYEQYF.

This chain uses TRBV5-4 with TRBJ1-2; the match to TRBD1 covers 11 bases. Germline V gene data show CDR1 as SGHNT and CDR2 as YYREEE (reference sequence). Unmatched junction bases numbered 6, after V lost 4 bases and J lost 7 bases. CDR3 length equals 14 residues. CDR3 sequence (DNA): TGTGCCAGCAGCGCGGACAGGGGGCAGTTTGGCTACACCTTC. This translates into CASSADRGQFGYTF.